The 24 T cell receptor beta chains listed next were all sequenced from one sample in a study of T cells in localized non-small cell lung cancer. The table came from immunoSEQ multiplex PCR; TCRdb's copy has only in-frame clones and leaves some out. The sample lists more than 8,000 clones; 45% to 65% were seen once. The starting material was lymph node tissue, obtained before any cancer treatment. The receptors originated from a male donor at least 60 years old with stage I squamous cell lung carcinoma.

This chain joins TRBV9 and TRBJ2-4; 7 bases map to TRBD2. From germline, CDR1 is SGDLS and CDR2 YYNGEE. With V trimmed by 5 bases and J by 0 bases, 8 bases remained unmatched. The CDR3 contains 16 residues. The DNA for the CDR3 is TGTGCCAGCAGTACACTAGCGTCCCTAGCCAAAAACATTCAGTACTTC. Its protein product is CASSTLASLAKNIQYF. Full variable domain (remainder filled in from reference TRBV9 and TRBJ2-4): DSGVTQTPKHLITATGQRVTLRCSPRSGDLSVYWYQQSLDQGLQFLIQYYNGEERAKGNILERFSAQQFPDLHSELNLSSLELGDSALYFCASSTLASLAKNIQYFGAGTRLSVL.

CDR3 nucleotide sequence: TGTGCCTGGAGTGATGGGTCGGCCCAGCATTTT. This sequence encodes CAWSDGSAQHF. The chain employs TRBV30 and TRBJ1-5; no reliable D call. The CDR3 runs to 11 residues. The ends were cut back, 1 base at V and 11 bases at J, with 9 bases in the middle. The germline V gene has CDR1 GTSNPN and CDR2 SVGIG (reference sequence). The complete variable domain, with remaining parts taken from reference TRBV30 and TRBJ1-5, reads SQTIHQWPATLVQPVGSPLSLECTVEGTSNPNLYWYRQAAGRGLQLLFYSVGIGQISSEVPQNLSASRPQDRQFILSSKKLLLSDSGFYLCAWSDGSAQHFGDGTRLSIL.

The chain uses TRBV19 and TRBJ1-5; no clear D gene. The ends were cut back, 3 bases at V and 4 bases at J, with 7 bases in the middle. The CDR3 consists of 13 residues. CDR1 is LNHDA, CDR2 SQIVND, per germline (reference sequence). This CDR3 reads CASSIRGNQPQHF. The CDR3 bases are TGTGCCAGTAGTATCCGAGGGAATCAGCCCCAGCATTTT.

The chain links TRBV30 to TRBJ2-3; D is possibly TRBD1 or TRBD2 (6 bases each). The CDR3 spans 14 residues. Germline lookup yields CDR1 GTSNPN and CDR2 SVGIG (reference sequence). The V end was cut by 4 bases, the J end by 3 bases, with 14 bases between. The CDR3, as DNA: TGTGCCTGGACCCCGGAGGGGGGAACAGATACGCAGTATTTT. Translation: CAWTPEGGTDTQYF.

The chain joins TRBV10-2 to TRBJ2-2; D might be TRBD1 (5 bases). Trimming took 3 bases from V and 4 from J, leaving 12 bases between them. Germline V gene lookup returns CDR1 WSHSY and CDR2 SAAADI. CDR3 size: 15 residues. The CDR3 reads CASSDSGRVTGELFF. CDR3 coding DNA: TGCGCCAGCAGTGATTCCGGCAGGGTCACCGGGGAGCTGTTTTTT.

The chain uses TRBV4-1 and TRBJ2-2; D remains ambiguous. Germline lookup yields CDR1 MGHRA and CDR2 YSYEKL. The germline V and J ends were trimmed by 0 bases and 8 bases, with 19 bases remaining between them. There are 17 residues in the CDR3. The CDR3 DNA is TGCGCCAGCAGCCAAGACCCAACCTCCCCCCGGCTTGGGGAGCTGTTTTTT. Translating gives CASSQDPTSPRLGELFF.

This clone was counted only a few times. Germline and junction disagree at one end, which may indicate a read error. J is TRBJ1-1 and V is TRBV6-8, with D hard to call. The CDR3 runs to 14 residues. Germline V CDR1 and CDR2: MNHGY, SAAAGT. This CDR3 is CASSYGRRNTEVFF. As DNA, the CDR3 is TGTGCCAGCAGTTACGGACGGAGGAACACTGAAGTTTTCTTT.

The rearrangement uses TRBV19 and TRBJ2-1; 7 bases agree with TRBD2. The CDR3 runs to 15 residues. Germline V gives CDR1 LNHDA, CDR2 SQIVND (reference sequence). Trimming removed 4 bases from V and 2 bases from J; junction bases left unmatched: 5. The CDR3 loop is CASSKSGTTYNEQFF. Written as DNA, the CDR3 is TGTGCCAGTAGTAAAAGCGGGACCACCTACAATGAGCAGTTCTTC.

The table lists this clone with a few counts. The chain joins TRBV6-8 to TRBJ1-2, with D perhaps matching TRBD1 (6 bases). The germline V gene has CDR1 MNHGY and CDR2 SAAAGT. Trimming removed 5 bases at V and 2 bases at J, with 12 bases between. This CDR3 spans 14 amino acids. In DNA, the CDR3 is TGTGCCAGCAGTGCCGGGACATGGAACTATGGCTACACCTTC. Its protein is CASSAGTWNYGYTF.

V and J are TRBV1 and TRBJ2-5; the table assigns TRBD1, which was not confirmed against the DNA. TRBV1 is recorded as a pseudogene. The CDR3 consists of 16 residues. CDR3 bases: TGCGCTAGCAGCCAAGATCCCAGTCCAGGGAAAGAGACCCAGTACTTC. As protein: CASSQDPSPGKETQYF.

The chain employs TRBV9 and TRBJ2-7; D gene unclear. The CDR3 length is 12 residues. Per the germline V gene, CDR1 is SGDLS and CDR2 is YYNGEE. V lost 3 bases, J lost 7 bases, and 11 bases lay in between. CDR3 nucleotides: TGTGCCAGCAGCGCCCCCAAGGTGGAGCAGTACTTC. Amino acids: CASSAPKVEQYF.

This clone was picked up a small number of times. The chain is built from TRBV11-3 and TRBJ2-5, with 7 bases lining up with TRBD2. The V and J ends lost 3 bases and 1 base, in that order; junction bases with no gene match: 8. The length of the CDR3 is 16 residues. Germline V gene data show CDR1 as SGHNT and CDR2 as YENEEA. CDR3 DNA: TGTGCCAGCAGCTTTCGGACTAGTATCGTCCAAGAGACCCAGTACTTC. It translates to CASSFRTSIVQETQYF.

This clone was recorded only once. This rearrangement joins TRBV30 to TRBJ1-3; D is perhaps TRBD1 (5 bases). Germline V lookup: CDR1 GTSNPN, CDR2 SVGIG (reference sequence). The CDR3 length is 14 residues. Trimming took 2 bases from V and 3 from J, leaving 11 bases between them. Here the CDR3 reads CAWSSSGFGNTIYF. In DNA form, the CDR3 reads TGTGCCTGGAGTTCGTCAGGGTTTGGAAACACCATATATTTT. The entire variable domain, with the rest obtained from reference TRBV30 and TRBJ1-3, is as follows: SQTIHQWPATLVQPVGSPLSLECTVEGTSNPNLYWYRQAAGRGLQLLFYSVGIGQISSEVPQNLSASRPQDRQFILSSKKLLLSDSGFYLCAWSSSGFGNTIYFGEGSWLTVV.

This clone was counted a few times. The rearrangement joins TRBV7-7 to TRBJ2-5; a weak D match, TRBD2 (5 bases). V was clipped by 1 base and J by 2 bases, with 11 bases between them. CDR3 length: 15 amino acids. Germline V lookup: CDR1 SSHAT, CDR2 FNYEAQ (reference sequence). Written as DNA, the CDR3 is TGTGCCAGCAGCTTAGGCAGCAGGACTCAAGAGACCCAGTACTTC. It codes for CASSLGSRTQETQYF.

CDR3 in DNA: TGTGCCAGCGGAGCGGTACGAGGGGATACGCAGTATTTT. It is translated as CASGAVRGDTQYF. This rearrangement joins TRBV2 to TRBJ2-3, with a tentative D call TRBD2 (5 bases). V lost 8 bases and J lost 6, with 15 bases in between. This CDR3 has 13 amino acids. Germline values: CDR1 SNHLY, CDR2 FYNNEI.

This chain connects TRBV9 to TRBJ2-2; the match to TRBD1 covers 9 bases. V shed 2 bases, J shed 0 bases, and the junction held 8 bases outside the gene matches. This CDR3 spans 18 amino acids. Germline CDR1 reads SGDLS; CDR2 reads YYNGEE. In DNA, the CDR3 is TGTGCCAGCAGCGTGGACAGGGGACCCTTTACGAACACCGGGGAGCTGTTTTTT. Amino acids: CASSVDRGPFTNTGELFF.

This clone turned up a few times. V gene TRBV6-8 combines with J gene TRBJ2-7; 11 bases align to TRBD2. Trimming removed 6 bases from V and 3 bases from J; junction bases left unmatched: 7. Per the germline V gene, CDR1 is MNHGY and CDR2 is SAAAGT. There are 15 residues in the CDR3. The CDR3 region has the DNA TGTGCCAGCAGAAACTTAGCGGGAGGGGGCTACGAGCAGTACTTC. This codes for CASRNLAGGGYEQYF.

The chain has TRBV18 and TRBJ1-2; TRBD1 agrees at 8 bases. This CDR3 region has 16 residues. Trimming at V came to 2 bases and at J to 8 bases, leaving 13 bases not matched to a gene. Germline V gives CDR1 KGHSH, CDR2 LQKENI. CDR3 region: CASSPKDREPSRGYTF. In DNA, the CDR3 is TGTGCCAGCTCACCAAAGGACAGGGAGCCGTCTCGAGGCTACACCTTC. Variable domain in full (rest from reference TRBV18 and TRBJ1-2): NAGVMQNPRHLVRRRGQEARLRCSPMKGHSHVYWYRQLPEEGLKFMVYLQKENIIDESGMPKERFSAEFPKEGPSILRIQQVVRGDSAAYFCASSPKDREPSRGYTFGSGTRLTVV.

In its sample, this clone was seen a few times. The chain has TRBV6-8 and TRBJ2-2; D unresolved. Germline lookup yields CDR1 MNHGY and CDR2 SAAAGT. The CDR3 has 16 residues. Deletions cut 5 bases from V and 0 bases from J, with 13 bases between. The CDR3 here is CASSEMSFANTGELFF. In nucleotides, the CDR3 is TGTGCCAGCAGTGAGATGAGCTTTGCGAACACCGGGGAGCTGTTTTTT.

The rearrangement joins TRBV14 to TRBJ2-7; D not certain. V was trimmed by 0 bases and J by 2 bases, leaving 8 bases between them. The V gene's germline CDR1 is SGHDN and CDR2 FVKESK. The CDR3 runs 14 residues. In DNA, the CDR3 is TGTGCCAGCAGCCAAGATTACGGTCCCTACGAGCAGTACTTC. As protein: CASSQDYGPYEQYF. Full variable domain (remainder filled in from reference TRBV14 and TRBJ2-7): EAGVTQFPSHSVIEKGQTVTLRCDPISGHDNLYWYRRVMGKEIKFLLHFVKESKQDESGMPNNRFLAERTGGTYSTLKVQPAELEDSGVYFCASSQDYGPYEQYFGPGTRLTVT.

The V and J genes are TRBV5-1 and TRBJ1-4, with 7 nucleotides matching TRBD1. The V gene end was trimmed by 4 bases and the J gene end by 0 bases; junction bases not matched to a gene: 3. The CDR3 covers 15 residues. CDR1 and CDR2 from the germline V gene are SGHRS and YFSETQ. CDR3 sequence (DNA): TGCGCCAGCAGCCGGGACAGAGCAACTAATGAAAAACTGTTTTTT. It specifies CASSRDRATNEKLFF.

There are a few counts of this clone. CDR3 nucleotide sequence: TGTGCCAGCAGCTCGGGACAGCCGAATGAAAAACTGTTTTTT. Encoded protein: CASSSGQPNEKLFF. V is TRBV11-3 and J is TRBJ1-4; 7 nucleotides match TRBD1. The CDR3 is 14 residues long. The J segment lost 5 bases and the V segment lost 4 bases, leaving 4 bases of the junction unmatched. Germline CDR1 is SGHNT and CDR2 is YENEEA.

Only a few counts were recorded for this clone. The chain recombines TRBV6-1 with TRBJ2-3, with D tentatively TRBD2 (5 bases). This CDR3 has 14 amino acids. Germline V lookup: CDR1 MNHNS, CDR2 SASEGT. V shed 0 bases and J shed 8 bases, with 12 bases lying between them. The CDR3 region is CASSEARGTGTQYF. CDR3 in DNA: TGTGCCAGCAGTGAAGCCCGGGGAACGGGTACGCAGTATTTT.

As DNA, the CDR3 is TGTGCCAGTAGGAGGGGAGGTGAAGCTTTCTTT. Translation gives CASRRGGEAFF. The chain employs TRBV19 and TRBJ1-1; maybe TRBD1 (5 bases). Looked up from germline, CDR1 is LNHDA and CDR2 is SQIVND (reference sequence). The CDR3 length is 11 residues. Trimming removed 6 bases from V and 7 bases from J, with 9 bases in between.